This T cell receptor beta chain is drawn from a study of control samples from healthy donors and cancer patients. The CDR3 has 10 amino acids, counting both end residues. As to this clone: Here the CDR3 omits its conserved ending phenylalanine or tryptophan, so a read error is the likely source. Because the CDR3's place on the DNA is in doubt, the DNA is left out and the CDR3 is given as listed by TCRdb.

TCRdb keeps only in-frame clones here, not all; method: immunoSEQ multiplex PCR. The profile shows 150,000 to 200,000 clones, 92% of them singletons. The chain employs TRBV23-1 and TRBJ2-7; TRBD1 was called by the table and not checked on the DNA. TRBV23-1 is assigned to the ORF class and has an uncertain function. Sequencing input: blood. This sequence was found in a woman in her twenties or thirties in good health. This CDR3 reads CASSRQEGSG.